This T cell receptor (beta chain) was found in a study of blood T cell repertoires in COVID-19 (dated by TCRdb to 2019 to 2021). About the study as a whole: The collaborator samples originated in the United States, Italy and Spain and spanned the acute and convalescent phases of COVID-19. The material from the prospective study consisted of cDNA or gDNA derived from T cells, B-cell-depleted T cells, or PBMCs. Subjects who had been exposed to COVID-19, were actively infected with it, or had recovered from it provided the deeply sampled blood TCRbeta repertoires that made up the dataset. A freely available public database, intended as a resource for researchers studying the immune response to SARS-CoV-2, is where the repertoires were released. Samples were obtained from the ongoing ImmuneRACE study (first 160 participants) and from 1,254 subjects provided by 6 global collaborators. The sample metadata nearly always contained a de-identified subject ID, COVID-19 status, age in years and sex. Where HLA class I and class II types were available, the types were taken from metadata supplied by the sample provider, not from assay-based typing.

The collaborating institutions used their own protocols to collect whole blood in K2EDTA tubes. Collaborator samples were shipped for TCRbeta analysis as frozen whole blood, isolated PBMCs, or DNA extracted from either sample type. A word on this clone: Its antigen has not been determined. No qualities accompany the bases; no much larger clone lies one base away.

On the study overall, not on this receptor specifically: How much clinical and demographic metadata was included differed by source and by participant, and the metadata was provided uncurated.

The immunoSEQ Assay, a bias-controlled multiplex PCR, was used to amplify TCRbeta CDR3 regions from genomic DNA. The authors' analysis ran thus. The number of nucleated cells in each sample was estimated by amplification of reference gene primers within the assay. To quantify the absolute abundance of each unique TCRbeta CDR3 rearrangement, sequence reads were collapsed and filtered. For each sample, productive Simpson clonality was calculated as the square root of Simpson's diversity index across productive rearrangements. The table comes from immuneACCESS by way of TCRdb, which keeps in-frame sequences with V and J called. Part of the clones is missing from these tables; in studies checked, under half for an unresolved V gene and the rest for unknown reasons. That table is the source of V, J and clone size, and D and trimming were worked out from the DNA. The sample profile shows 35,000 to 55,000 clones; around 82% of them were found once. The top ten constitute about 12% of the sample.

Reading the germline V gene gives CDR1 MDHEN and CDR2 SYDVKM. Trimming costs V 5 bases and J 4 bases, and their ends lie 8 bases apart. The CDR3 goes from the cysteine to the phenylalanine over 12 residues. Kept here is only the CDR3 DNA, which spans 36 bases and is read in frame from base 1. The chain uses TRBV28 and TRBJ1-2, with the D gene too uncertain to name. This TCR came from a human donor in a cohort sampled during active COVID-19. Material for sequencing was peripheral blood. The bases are TGTGCCAGCAGTAGTACAGTCTATGGCTACACCTTC. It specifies CASSSTVYGYTF.